This T cell receptor (beta chain) was found in a study of blood T cell repertoires in COVID-19 (TCRdb year 2020). Background for the entire study: Samples covering the acute and convalescent phases of COVID-19 were provided by collaborators in the United States, Italy and Spain. A de-identified subject ID, COVID-19 status, age in years and sex were almost always included in the sample metadata. Samples were obtained from the ongoing ImmuneRACE study (first 160 participants) and from 1,000 to 1,500 subjects provided by 6 global collaborators. Subjects who had been exposed to COVID-19, were actively infected with it, or had recovered from it provided the deeply sampled blood TCRbeta repertoires that made up the dataset. The repertoires were released in a freely available public database meant as a resource for research on the immune response to SARS-CoV-2. Where available, HLA class I and class II types were taken from metadata supplied by the sample provider and were not determined by assay-based typing. The material from the prospective study consisted of cDNA or gDNA derived from T cells, B-cell-depleted T cells, or PBMCs.

Measured from the cysteine to the phenylalanine, the CDR3 is 15 residues long. The only DNA kept is the CDR3, 45 bases in frame from the first base. V is cut back by 4 bases and J by 6 bases, with 5 bases in the junction unmatched. For CDR1 and CDR2, the germline V gene (reference sequence) lists SEHNR and FQNEAQ. One collaborating source in Seattle enrolled patients during active infection and followed them longitudinally through the course of disease. Whole blood was collected in K2EDTA tubes by collaborating institutions according to the institutions' own protocols. For TCRbeta analysis, collaborators shipped samples as frozen whole blood, isolated PBMCs, or DNA extracted from either of those sample types. Beyond this particular receptor, the publication reports: The amount of clinical and demographic metadata varied by source and participant and was provided uncurated.

TCRbeta CDR3 regions were amplified from genomic DNA by means of the immunoSEQ Assay, a bias-controlled multiplex PCR. Per the original workflow: Nucleated cell counts per sample were estimated from amplification of reference gene primers within the assay. Sequence reads were collapsed and filtered to measure the absolute abundance of every unique TCRbeta CDR3 rearrangement. For each sample, productive Simpson clonality was calculated as the square root of Simpson's diversity index across productive rearrangements. TCRdb retrieved this table from immuneACCESS and kept in-frame rearrangements only. Not all clones are present; in checked studies, unresolved V genes account for under half, and no reason is known for the remainder. V, J and clone size reflect that table, while D and trimming were determined from the DNA. This sample is represented by about 25,000 clones; around 90% of them were singletons. The top ten clonotypes cover roughly 29% of the sample.

Points on this clone: Its cognate antigen has yet to be identified. There are no base qualities to consult, and no much larger clone falls within one base.

The V and J genes are TRBV7-9 and TRBJ2-7; the central 14 bases match TRBD2. The clonotype comes from a man between 65 and 85 years old with COVID-19, enrolled during active disease. The specimen sequenced was peripheral blood. Here the CDR3 is given as CASSSQGLAGAEQYF. At the DNA level, the sequence is TGTGCCAGCAGCTCCCAGGGACTAGCGGGAGCCGAGCAGTACTTC. Extended through the reference TRBV7-9 and TRBJ2-7 proteins, this CDR3 yields the full variable domain: DTGVSQNPRHKITKRGQNVTFRCDPISEHNRLYWYRQTLGQGPEFLTYFQNEAQLEKSRLLSDRFSAERPKGSFSTLEIQRTEQGDSAMYLCASSSQGLAGAEQYFGPGTRLTVT.